The following is a T cell receptor (beta chain) sequence with its context. Per germline, CDR1 SGHTA and CDR2 FQGNSA. The CDR3 totals 15 residues. Trimming took 5 bases from V and 9 from J; bases not matched to a gene: 16. This entry comes from a study of cytomegalovirus exposure and HLA in healthy donors. The method was immunoSEQ multiplex PCR; TCRdb's version includes in-frame clones alone and lacks a portion of them. This table has under 200,000 clones, roughly nine tenths appearing once. Among the roughly 120 subjects of the validation cohort, separate from the roughly 700-subject first cohort, were the donors.

Sequenced: PBMCs. This receptor was obtained from a young woman in good health and CMV-seropositive. The rearrangement joins TRBV7-2 to TRBJ2-7; 7 bases are a match to TRBD2. The CDR3 bases are TGTGCCAGCAGCGCCCGACTAGCTAGTGTCGGGCGGCAGTACTTC. Translation gives CASSARLASVGRQYF. Supplemented by reference TRBV7-2 and TRBJ2-7, the full variable domain reads GAGVSQSPSNKVTEKGKDVELRCDPISGHTALYWYRQSLGQGLEFLIYFQGNSAPDKSGLPSDRFSAERTGGSVSTLTIQRTQQEDSAVYLCASSARLASVGRQYFGPGTRLTVT.